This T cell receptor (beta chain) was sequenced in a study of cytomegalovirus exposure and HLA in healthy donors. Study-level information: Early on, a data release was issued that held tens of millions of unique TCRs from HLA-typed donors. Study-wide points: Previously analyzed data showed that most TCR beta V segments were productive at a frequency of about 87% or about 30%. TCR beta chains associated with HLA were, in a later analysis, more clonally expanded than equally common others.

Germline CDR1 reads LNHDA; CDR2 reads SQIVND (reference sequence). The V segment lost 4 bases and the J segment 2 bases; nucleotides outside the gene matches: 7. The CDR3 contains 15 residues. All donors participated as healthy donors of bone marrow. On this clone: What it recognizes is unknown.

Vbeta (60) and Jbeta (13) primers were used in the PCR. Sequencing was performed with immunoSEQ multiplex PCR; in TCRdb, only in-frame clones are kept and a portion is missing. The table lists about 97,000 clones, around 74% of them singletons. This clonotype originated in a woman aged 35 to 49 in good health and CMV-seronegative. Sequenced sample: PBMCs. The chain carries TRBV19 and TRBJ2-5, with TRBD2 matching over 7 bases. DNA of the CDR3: TGTGCCAGTAGTACCTCCGGGGGGACTCAAGAGACCCAGTACTTC. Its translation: CASSTSGGTQETQYF.